This T cell receptor beta chain appears in the sequencing data of a study of blood T cell repertoires in COVID-19. Per germline, CDR1 MNHEY and CDR2 SVGAGI. This CDR3 spans 14 amino acids. V lost 5 bases and J lost 1; bases outside the gene matches: 2. Per the original data handling: Reference gene primer amplification yielded estimated nucleated cell counts. Using immunoSEQ multiplex PCR, the repertoire was profiled, and TCRdb retains in-frame clones only, with some absent. That table gives V, J and clone size, and the DNA gave D and trimming. The sample has approximately 70,000 clones, about four fifths seen once.

The genes are TRBV6-5 and TRBJ2-1, with TRBD2 matching 7 bases. The sample was peripheral blood. This clonotype was obtained from an elderly woman with acute or convalescent COVID-19. In DNA, the CDR3 is TGTGCCAGCAGTCCCGGGGGGTCCTACAATGAGCAGTTCTTC. Residues: CASSPGGSYNEQFF.